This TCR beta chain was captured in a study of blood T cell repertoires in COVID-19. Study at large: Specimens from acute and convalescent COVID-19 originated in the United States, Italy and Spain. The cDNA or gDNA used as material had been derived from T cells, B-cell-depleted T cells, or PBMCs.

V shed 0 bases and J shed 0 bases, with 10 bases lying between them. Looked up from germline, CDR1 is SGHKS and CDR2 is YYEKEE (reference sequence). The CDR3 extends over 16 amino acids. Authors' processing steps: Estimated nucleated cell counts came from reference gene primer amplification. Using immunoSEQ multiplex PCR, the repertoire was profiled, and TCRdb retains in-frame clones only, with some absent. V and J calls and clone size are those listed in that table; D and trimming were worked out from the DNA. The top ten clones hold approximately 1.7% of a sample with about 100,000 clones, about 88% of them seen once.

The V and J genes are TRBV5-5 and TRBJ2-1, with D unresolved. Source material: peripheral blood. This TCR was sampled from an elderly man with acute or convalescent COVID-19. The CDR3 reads CASSLGYRSSYNEQFF. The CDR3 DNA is TGTGCCAGCAGCTTGGGTTACAGAAGCTCCTACAATGAGCAGTTCTTC. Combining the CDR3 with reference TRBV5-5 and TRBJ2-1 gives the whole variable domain DAGVTQSPTHLIKTRGQQVTLRCSPISGHKSVSWYQQVLGQGPQFIFQYYEKEERGRGNFPDRFSARQFPNYSSELNVNALLLGDSALYLCASSLGYRSSYNEQFFGPGTRLTVL.